Listed below are T cell receptor beta chains from one sample, sequenced in a study of Graves' ophthalmopathy and Graves' hyperthyroidism. TCRdb fed the multiplex PCR reads into MiXCR, producing one record per CDR3 protein. The profile shows over a million distinct CDR3 sequences, 36% of them singletons. The material sequenced was peripheral blood or thyroid tissue (not recorded which). Every receptor here comes from an adult man with Graves' hyperthyroidism. Both conserved end residues are part of each CDR3. The D gene is left open where the match is weak. Rows may omit the clone size; those that give it use once, few, many or a size class.

size	V	D	J	DNA	CDR3
NA	TRBV29-1	NA	TRBJ1-2	TGCAGCGTGCCCGGGTTACAGGGCTACACCTTC	CSVPGLQGYTF
NA	TRBV29-1	NA	TRBJ1-5	TGCAGGATCGGGACATCGGATCAGCCCCAGCATTTT	CRIGTSDQPQHF
few	TRBV4-3	NA	TRBJ1-5	TGCGCCAGCAGCCCAAGCATTGGGCTCAATCAGCCCCAGCATTTT	CASSPSIGLNQPQHF
NA	TRBV12-3/TRBV12-4	TRBD1	TRBJ2-2	TGTGCCAGCAGTCGACCCCCGGACAGGGCGGATAGGAACACCGGGGAGCTGTTTTTT	CASSRPPDRADRNTGELFF
many	TRBV7-9	TRBD1	TRBJ1-6	TGTGCCAGCAGCTCCCAGGGGGCTAGGGGCTCCTATAATTCACCCCTCCACTTT	CASSSQGARGSYNSPLHF
NA	TRBV20-1	NA	TRBJ1-1	TGCAGTGCTCGGAATAGACACCTTGAAGCTTTCTTT	CSARNRHLEAFF
NA	TRBV7-3	NA	TRBJ2-5	TGTGCCAGCAGCTTAAAAGGGGGCGGGAAGACCCAGTACTTC	CASSLKGGGKTQYF
NA	TRBV7-8	NA	TRBJ2-5	TGTGCCAGCAGCACTCCGACAGGCCAAGAGACCCAGTACTTC	CASSTPTGQETQYF
many	TRBV5-6	NA	TRBJ2-7	TGTGCCAGCAGCTTGCTGAACTCCTACGAGCAGTACTTC	CASSLLNSYEQYF
many	TRBV19	TRBD1	TRBJ1-1	TGTGCCAGTAGTTCCAGGGACAGATCCGAAGCTTTCTTT	CASSSRDRSEAFF
NA	TRBV12-3/TRBV12-4	NA	TRBJ2-7	TGTGCCAGCAGTTTACCCGACAGGTACGAGCAGTACTTC	CASSLPDRYEQYF
many	TRBV11-2	NA	TRBJ1-5	TGTGCCAGCAGCCTGAGGTTCGATCAGCCCCAGCATTTT	CASSLRFDQPQHF
many	TRBV19	NA	TRBJ1-5	TGTGCCACCCAGGAGGGCAATCAGCCCCAGCATTTT	CATQEGNQPQHF
NA	TRBV10-3	NA	TRBJ1-6	TGTGCCAGCAGTTCTGGTGGGACGGGAGATAATTCACCCCTCCACTTT	CASSSGGTGDNSPLHF
many	TRBV7-2	TRBD1	TRBJ2-2	TGTGCCAGCAGCGTGGACAGGGGGACGAACACCGGGGAGCTGTTTTTT	CASSVDRGTNTGELFF
NA	TRBV2	NA	TRBJ2-5	TGTGCCAGCAGTGACGGGGAGCCTCCGAGAGGGACCCAGTACTTC	CASSDGEPPRGTQYF
many	TRBV29-1	TRBD1	TRBJ2-2	TGCAGCGTTGATTTTACAGGGGGCAGCGGGGAGCTGTTTTTT	CSVDFTGGSGELFF
many	TRBV11-2	NA	TRBJ1-1	TGTGCCAGCAGCTTAAGGGCAGGGAGTCTACCGAACACTGAAGCTTTCTTT	CASSLRAGSLPNTEAFF
few	TRBV12-3/TRBV12-4	NA	TRBJ1-6	TGTGCCAGCAGTCCCAAAGGTAGTTCACCCCTCCACTTT	CASSPKGSSPLHF
many	TRBV29-1	NA	TRBJ1-1	TGCAGCGTAGACAGTTTCGGGAACACTGAAGCTTTCTTT	CSVDSFGNTEAFF
NA	TRBV11-2	NA	TRBJ1-2	TGTGCCAGCAGCTTCCGCCAGGCGACCTATGGCTACACCTTC	CASSFRQATYGYTF
NA	TRBV20-1	NA	TRBJ1-1	TGCAGTGCTCCTCCAGGGTCAGAAGGCACTGAAGCTTTCTTT	CSAPPGSEGTEAFF